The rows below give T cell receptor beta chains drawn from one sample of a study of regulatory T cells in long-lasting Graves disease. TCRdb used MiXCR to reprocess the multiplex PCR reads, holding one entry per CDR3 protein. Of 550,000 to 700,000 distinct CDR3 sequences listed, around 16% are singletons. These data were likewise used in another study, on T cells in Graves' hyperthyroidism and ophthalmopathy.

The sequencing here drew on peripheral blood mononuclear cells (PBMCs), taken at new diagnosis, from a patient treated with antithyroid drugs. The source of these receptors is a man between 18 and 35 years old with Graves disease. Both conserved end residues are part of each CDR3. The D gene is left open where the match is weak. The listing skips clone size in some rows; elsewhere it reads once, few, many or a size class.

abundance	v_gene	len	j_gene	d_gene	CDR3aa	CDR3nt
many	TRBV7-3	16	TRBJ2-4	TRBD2	CASSSSGSTGKNIQYF	TGTGCCAGCAGTTCTAGCGGGAGCACGGGCAAAAACATTCAGTACTTC
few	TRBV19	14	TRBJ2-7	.	CASSIPGAVYEQYF	TGTGCCAGTAGTATTCCAGGGGCCGTCTACGAGCAGTACTTC
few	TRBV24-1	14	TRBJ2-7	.	CATSDSGTGDEQYF	TGTGCCACCAGTGACTCCGGGACCGGCGACGAGCAGTACTTC
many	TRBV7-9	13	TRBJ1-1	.	CASSLTGSTEAFF	TGTGCCAGCAGCTTGACGGGCTCCACTGAAGCTTTCTTT
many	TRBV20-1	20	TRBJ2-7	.	CSARRPLRWQDRSLSYEQYF	TGCAGTGCTAGACGGCCATTGCGGTGGCAGGATCGTTCACTCTCCTACGAGCAGTACTTC
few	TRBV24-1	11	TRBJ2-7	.	CATSDLREQYF	TGTGCCACCAGTGACCTACGCGAGCAGTACTTC
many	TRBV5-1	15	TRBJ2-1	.	CASSSEGLDYNEQFF	TGCGCCAGCAGCTCGGAGGGACTGGACTACAATGAGCAGTTCTTC
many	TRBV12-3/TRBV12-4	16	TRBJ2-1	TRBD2	CASSPRLAGGVDEQFF	TGTGCCAGCAGCCCCCGACTAGCGGGAGGTGTGGATGAGCAGTTCTTC
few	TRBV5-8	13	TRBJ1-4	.	CASSRGRNEKLFF	TGTGCCAGCAGCCGTGGACGGAATGAAAAACTGTTTTTT
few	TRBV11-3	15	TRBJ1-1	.	CASSPRDTADTEAFF	TGTGCCAGCAGCCCCCGGGACACGGCCGACACTGAAGCTTTCTTT
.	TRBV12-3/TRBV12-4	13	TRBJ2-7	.	CASSSPPQGEQYF	TGTGCCAGCAGTTCCCCCCCCCAGGGCGAGCAGTACTTC
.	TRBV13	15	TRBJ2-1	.	CASSLVSSYDNEQFF	TGTGCCAGCAGCTTAGTTTCTAGTTATGACAATGAGCAGTTCTTC
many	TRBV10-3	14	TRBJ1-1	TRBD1	CATKPSDRETEAFF	TGTGCCACAAAGCCTTCCGACAGGGAGACTGAAGCTTTCTTT
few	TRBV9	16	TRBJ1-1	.	CASSGPRLGGWTEAFF	TGTGCCAGCAGCGGGCCTCGGTTGGGGGGTTGGACTGAAGCTTTCTTT
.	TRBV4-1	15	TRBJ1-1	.	CASSFKAGLNTEAFF	TGCGCCAGCAGCTTCAAGGCCGGACTGAACACTGAAGCTTTCTTT